The 19 T cell receptor beta chains presented below share a single source sample, sequenced in a study of T cells in Graves' hyperthyroidism and ophthalmopathy. From RNA transcripts, TCR beta CDR3 regions were amplified. First-round RT-PCR of the TCR CDR3 relied on the HTBI primer set. TCRdb called the multiplex PCR reads again in MiXCR, with one record for every CDR3 protein. This sample has a few hundred thousand distinct CDR3 sequences; around 15% occur once, and the top ten carry 34%. Material: blood. Source of these receptors: a woman in her thirties or forties with Graves' ophthalmopathy.

This clonotype turned up a few times. The chain has TRBV11-3 and TRBJ2-1; 11 nucleotides align to TRBD2. There are 16 residues in the CDR3. Germline CDR1 reads SGHNT; CDR2 reads YENEEA. Trimming cost V 5 bases and J 7 bases; bases outside gene matches: 10. The CDR3 protein is CASSRVLAGDQNEQFF. The CDR3 region has the DNA TGTGCCAGCAGCCGAGTACTAGCGGGAGATCAAAATGAGCAGTTCTTC.

V and J are TRBV7-9 and TRBJ2-2, with TRBD1 matching 8 bases. The CDR3 is 15 residues long. J gave up 4 bases and V 4 bases, and 5 bases lay outside the gene matches. Germline CDR1 is SEHNR and CDR2 is FQNEAQ (reference sequence). DNA of the CDR3: TGTGCCAGCAGCTCCAGGGGGCCGGCCACCGGGGAGCTGTTTTTT. Protein: CASSSRGPATGELFF.

This CDR3 reads CASSESGYGQTGNTIYF. The CDR3 DNA sequence: TGCGCCAGCAGTGAGTCGGGATATGGACAGACTGGAAACACCATATATTTT. The rearrangement links TRBV10-1 to TRBJ1-3; D may be TRBD1 (6 bases). V was clipped by 0 bases and J by 2 bases, with 14 bases between them. Germline CDR1 is WNHNN and CDR2 is SYGVQD (reference sequence). The CDR3 covers 17 residues.

This clonotype was picked up one time. This sequence joins TRBV6-1 and TRBJ1-2; D is uncertain. This CDR3 is built from 14 residues. Germline V CDR1 and CDR2: MNHNS, SASEGT. The V gene lost 5 bases and the J gene lost 4 bases, with 14 bases spanning the gap. In DNA, the CDR3 is TGTGCCAGCAGTCGAGAACCAGGCAGCTATGGCTACACCTTC. As protein: CASSREPGSYGYTF.

This clonotype occurred a few times. The gene calls are TRBV12-3 or TRBV12-4 and TRBJ2-5; TRBD2 agrees at 14 bases. The CDR3 sequence is 16 residues long. V lost 4 bases, J lost 5 bases, and 6 bases stayed unmatched. The chain's CDR3 is CASSWTSGGPGETQYF. In DNA form, the CDR3 reads TGTGCCAGCAGTTGGACTAGCGGGGGGCCTGGGGAGACCCAGTACTTC.

This clonotype occurred many times. This chain connects TRBV4-2 to TRBJ2-5; either TRBD1 or TRBD2 may supply D (5 bases each). V lost 2 bases and J lost 4, with 11 bases in between. The CDR3 runs to 14 residues. Germline loops: CDR1 LGHNA, CDR2 YNFKEQ. The CDR3 DNA reads TGTGCCAGCAGCCAATCCGGGGACGTAGAGACCCAGTACTTC. Protein: CASSQSGDVETQYF.

The J gene is TRBJ2-3, the V gene TRBV7-9; weak D call: TRBD2 (5 bases). V gave up 4 bases and J gave up 4 bases, with 33 bases separating them. The CDR3 loop spans 21 amino acids. Germline V gives CDR1 SEHNR, CDR2 FQNEAQ (reference sequence). CDR3 coding DNA: TGTGCCAGCAGCTACCCCGACGCGGACTCGATAATTTCCCCAGCACCAGATACGCAGTATTTT. Translation: CASSYPDADSIISPAPDTQYF.

This clonotype was counted at least ten times. V and J are TRBV6-1 and TRBJ2-7; D not resolved. The germline gives CDR1 MNHNS, CDR2 SASEGT. The CDR3 covers 13 residues. Trimming pared 8 bases from V and 0 bases from J, leaving 11 bases between. The CDR3 DNA sequence: TGTGCCAGCGGCAGGACGAGCTCCTACGAGCAGTACTTC. It is translated as CASGRTSSYEQYF.

Remarks on this clonotype: The junction departs from the called germline gene at one end, perhaps through a read error. V usage is TRBV30 and J usage is TRBJ2-1; D may be TRBD2 (6 bases). The CDR3 is 13 amino acids. CDR1 GTSNPN and CDR2 SVGIG come from the germline V gene (reference sequence). The CDR3 reads CAWGEAGSNGQFF. In DNA form, the CDR3 reads TGTGCCTGGGGGGAGGCCGGGAGCAATGGGCAGTTCTTC.

This clonotype was found a few times. The V call is TRBV10-2, the J call TRBJ1-3, with D unresolved. Per germline, CDR1 WSHSY and CDR2 SAAADI. Trimming removed 3 bases from V and 2 bases from J, with 14 bases in between. The CDR3 is 16 amino acids. CDR3 sequence reads: CASSEIPGMAGNTIYF. The CDR3 region has the DNA TGCGCCAGCAGTGAAATCCCGGGAATGGCTGGAAACACCATATATTTT.

This clonotype was counted at least ten times. This chain uses TRBV7-6 with TRBJ2-7; perhaps D is TRBD1 or TRBD2 (5 bases each). The V end was cut by 4 bases, the J end by 3 bases, with 16 bases between. This CDR3 has 15 amino acids. Germline loops: CDR1 SGHVS, CDR2 FNYEAQ. The CDR3, as DNA: TGTGCCAGCAGCTCCTTTAGGTGGGGGTTCTACGAGCAGTACTTC. Translation gives CASSSFRWGFYEQYF.

V gene TRBV5-6 combines with J gene TRBJ1-1, with D perhaps TRBD1 (5 bases). V lost 3 bases and J lost 9, with 12 bases in between. CDR3 length: 12 amino acids. Germline CDR1 reads SGHDT; CDR2 reads YYEEEE. CDR3 in amino acids: CASSSSGGKAFF. CDR3 bases: TGTGCCAGCAGCTCGTCCGGGGGTAAAGCTTTCTTT.

This chain connects TRBV5-1 to TRBJ2-3; 14 nucleotides line up with TRBD2. CDR3 length equals 16 residues. CDR1 and CDR2 (germline): SGHRS, YFSETQ. The J segment lost 4 bases and the V segment lost 3 bases, leaving 4 bases of the junction unmatched. The CDR3 reads CASSSGLAGASDTQYF. The CDR3 nucleotides are TGCGCCAGCAGCTCGGGACTAGCGGGGGCGTCAGATACGCAGTATTTT. The whole variable domain, remainder taken from reference TRBV5-1 and TRBJ2-3, is KAGVTQTPRYLIKTRGQQVTLSCSPISGHRSVSWYQQTPGQGLQFLFEYFSETQRNKGNFPGRFSGRQFSNSRSEMNVSTLELGDSALYLCASSSGLAGASDTQYFGPGTRLTVL.

This clonotype has just a few counts. The rearrangement links TRBV13 to TRBJ2-5, with a possible D match to TRBD1 (5 bases). CDR1 and CDR2 from the germline V gene are PRHDT and FYEKMQ (reference sequence). This CDR3 spans 15 amino acids. V was pared by 2 bases and J by 4 bases, with 14 bases between. The CDR3 protein is CASSLRGGSAETQYF. In DNA form, the CDR3 reads TGTGCCAGCAGCTTAAGGGGCGGCTCGGCAGAGACCCAGTACTTC.

Many counts were recorded for this clonotype. The gene calls are TRBV28 and TRBJ2-7; 9 positions agree with TRBD1. V gave up 6 bases and J gave up 3 bases; unmatched junction bases: 6. The CDR3 loop spans 14 amino acids. Germline V gives CDR1 MDHEN, CDR2 SYDVKM. The CDR3 DNA sequence: TGTGCCAGCAGCAACGGGGGACAGGGCTACGAGCAGTACTTC. It is translated as CASSNGGQGYEQYF. Filled out from reference TRBV28 and TRBJ2-7, the complete variable domain reads DVKVTQSSRYLVKRTGEKVFLECVQDMDHENMFWYRQDPGLGLRLIYFSYDVKMKEKGDIPEGYSVSREKKERFSLILESASTNQTSMYLCASSNGGQGYEQYFGPGTRLTVT.

This clonotype was seen at least ten times. V and J are TRBV12-3 or TRBV12-4 and TRBJ2-4; D tentatively fits TRBD1 or TRBD2 (5 bases each). V lost 5 bases, J lost 2 bases, and 16 bases lay in between. The CDR3 length is 16 residues. This CDR3 is CASSPGTPDPKNIQYF. CDR3 bases: TGTGCCAGCAGTCCAGGGACCCCGGACCCCAAAAACATTCAGTACTTC.

This clonotype was recorded a few times. The rearrangement links TRBV3-1 to TRBJ2-3, with 7 bases identical to TRBD2. The V gene's germline CDR1 is LGHDT and CDR2 YNNKEL (reference sequence). J lost 3 bases, V lost 10 bases, and 7 bases had no gene match. The CDR3 totals 13 residues. CDR3 DNA: TGTGCCACTCGGGAGGTGGGGACAGATACGCAGTATTTT. Translation gives CATREVGTDTQYF.

In this sample, this clonotype turned up many times. The rearrangement joins TRBV18 to TRBJ2-7; either TRBD1 or TRBD2 may fit D (6 bases each). The V end lost 4 bases, the J end lost 3 bases, and 13 bases lay between the germline ends. This CDR3 is built from 14 residues. From germline, CDR1 is KGHSH and CDR2 LQKENI. In DNA, the CDR3 is TGTGCCAGCTCACTTGGAGGGGGGAACTACGAGCAGTACTTC. Translated, it gives CASSLGGGNYEQYF. Supplemented by reference TRBV18 and TRBJ2-7, the full variable domain reads NAGVMQNPRHLVRRRGQEARLRCSPMKGHSHVYWYRQLPEEGLKFMVYLQKENIIDESGMPKERFSAEFPKEGPSILRIQQVVRGDSAAYFCASSLGGGNYEQYFGPGTRLTVT.

This clonotype appeared many times. This chain links TRBV14 with TRBJ2-7; D is unclear. Germline V gene lookup returns CDR1 SGHDN and CDR2 FVKESK. Trimming pared 1 base from V and 0 bases from J, leaving 13 bases between. The CDR3 consists of 16 residues. The chain's CDR3 is CASSQVSSLTSYEQYF. In DNA, the CDR3 is TGTGCCAGCAGCCAAGTAAGCAGCCTCACCTCCTACGAGCAGTACTTC.